This T cell receptor (beta chain) was identified in a study of blood T cell repertoires in COVID-19. Study-level information: COVID-19 samples from acute and convalescent phases originated in the United States, Italy and Spain. Sample material is recorded as cDNA or gDNA derived from T cells, B-cell-depleted T cells, or PBMCs.

Generated by immunoSEQ multiplex PCR, the TCRdb table keeps only in-frame clones and is missing some. The table has about 180,000 clones, about 81% seen once. In this sample, this clone turned up a few times. Seattle's cohort entered during active infection and was followed longitudinally. The germline V gene encodes CDR1 MNHEY and CDR2 SVGAGI. Between the trimmed V and J ends, which lost 0 bases and 5 bases, there was a span of 13 bases. This CDR3 is built from 15 residues. This clonotype was obtained from a woman aged 80 or over with COVID-19, enrolled during active disease. The chain is built from TRBV6-5 and TRBJ2-5; a possible D gene is TRBD2 (6 bases). The sample taken for sequencing was peripheral blood. The CDR3 region is CASSYSGGGAETQYF. The CDR3 nucleotides are TGTGCCAGCAGTTACTCGGGAGGTGGTGCGGAGACCCAGTACTTC.